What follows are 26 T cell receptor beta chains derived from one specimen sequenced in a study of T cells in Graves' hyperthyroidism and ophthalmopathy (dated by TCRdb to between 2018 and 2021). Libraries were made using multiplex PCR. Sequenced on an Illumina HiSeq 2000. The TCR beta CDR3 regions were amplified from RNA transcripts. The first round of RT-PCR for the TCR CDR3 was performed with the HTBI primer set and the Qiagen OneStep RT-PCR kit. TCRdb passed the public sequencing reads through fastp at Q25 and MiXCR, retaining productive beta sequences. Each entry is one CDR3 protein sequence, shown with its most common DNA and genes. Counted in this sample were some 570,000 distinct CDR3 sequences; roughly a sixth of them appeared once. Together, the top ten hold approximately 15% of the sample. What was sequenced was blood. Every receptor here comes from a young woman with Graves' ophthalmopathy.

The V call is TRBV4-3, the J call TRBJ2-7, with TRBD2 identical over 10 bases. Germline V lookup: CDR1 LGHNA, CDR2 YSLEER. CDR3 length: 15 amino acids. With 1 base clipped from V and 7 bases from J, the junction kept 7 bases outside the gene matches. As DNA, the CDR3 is TGCGCCAGCAGCCAAGTACTAGCGGGAAGGGGGGAGCAGTACTTC. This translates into CASSQVLAGRGEQYF.

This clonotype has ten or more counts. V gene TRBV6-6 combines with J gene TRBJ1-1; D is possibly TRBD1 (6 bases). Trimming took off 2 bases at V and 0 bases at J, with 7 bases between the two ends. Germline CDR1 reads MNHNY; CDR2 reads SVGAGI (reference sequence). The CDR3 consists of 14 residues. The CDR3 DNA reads TGTGCCAGCAGTTACCAGGGGTTGAACACTGAAGCTTTCTTT. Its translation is CASSYQGLNTEAFF.

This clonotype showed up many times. The CDR3 loop is CASSLVGPLTPSSGANVLTF. The CDR3, as DNA: TGTGCCAGCAGCTTAGTGGGGCCCCTTACCCCAAGCTCTGGGGCCAACGTCCTGACTTTC. The rearrangement uses TRBV7-8 and TRBJ2-6; D might be TRBD1 (5 bases). This CDR3 is built from 20 residues. V was clipped by 1 base and J by 0 bases, with 19 bases between them. CDR1 is SGHVS, CDR2 FQNEAQ, per germline.

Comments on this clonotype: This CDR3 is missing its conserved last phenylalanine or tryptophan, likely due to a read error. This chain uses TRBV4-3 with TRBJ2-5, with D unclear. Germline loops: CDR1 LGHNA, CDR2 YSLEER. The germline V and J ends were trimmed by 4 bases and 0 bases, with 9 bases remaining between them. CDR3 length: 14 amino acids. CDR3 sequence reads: CASSRSKDQETQYL. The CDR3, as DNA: TGCGCCAGCAGCCGATCGAAGGACCAAGAGACCCAGTACCTC.

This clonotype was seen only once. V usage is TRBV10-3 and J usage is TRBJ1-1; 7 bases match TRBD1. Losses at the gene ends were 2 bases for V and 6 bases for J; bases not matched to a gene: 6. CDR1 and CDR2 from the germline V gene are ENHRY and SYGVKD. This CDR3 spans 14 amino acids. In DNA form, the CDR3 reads TGTGCCATCAGTGAGGGACAGGTGGAGGCTGAAGCTTTCTTT. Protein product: CAISEGQVEAEAFF.

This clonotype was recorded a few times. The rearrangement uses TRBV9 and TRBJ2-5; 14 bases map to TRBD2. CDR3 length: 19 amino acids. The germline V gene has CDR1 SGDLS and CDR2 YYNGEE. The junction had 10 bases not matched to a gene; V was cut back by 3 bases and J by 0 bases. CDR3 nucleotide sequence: TGTGCCAGCAGCGCCACAGGACTAGCGGGGGGACGGTACCAAGAGACCCAGTACTTC. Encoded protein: CASSATGLAGGRYQETQYF.

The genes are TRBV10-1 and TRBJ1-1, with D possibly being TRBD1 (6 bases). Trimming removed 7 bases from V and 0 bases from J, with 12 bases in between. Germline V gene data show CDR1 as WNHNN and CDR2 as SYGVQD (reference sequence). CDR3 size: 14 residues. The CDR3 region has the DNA TGCGCCAGCACCCAGGGGCGGATGAACACTGAAGCTTTCTTT. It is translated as CASTQGRMNTEAFF.

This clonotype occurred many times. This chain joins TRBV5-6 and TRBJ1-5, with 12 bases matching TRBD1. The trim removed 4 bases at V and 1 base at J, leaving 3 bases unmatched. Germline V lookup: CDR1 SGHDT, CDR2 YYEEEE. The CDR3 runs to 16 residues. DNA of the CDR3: TGTGCCAGCAGCCTCGGGACAGGGGGCAGCAATCAGCCCCAGCATTTT. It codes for CASSLGTGGSNQPQHF. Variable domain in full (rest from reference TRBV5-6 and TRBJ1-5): DAGVTQSPTHLIKTRGQQVTLRCSPKSGHDTVSWYQQALGQGPQFIFQYYEEEERQRGNFPDRFSGHQFPNYSSELNVNALLLGDSALYLCASSLGTGGSNQPQHFGDGTRLSIL.

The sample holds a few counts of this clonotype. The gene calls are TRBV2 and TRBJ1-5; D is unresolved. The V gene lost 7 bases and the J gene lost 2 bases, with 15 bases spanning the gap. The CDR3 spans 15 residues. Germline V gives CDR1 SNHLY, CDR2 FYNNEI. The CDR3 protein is CASKLVSDGNQPQHF. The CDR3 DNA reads TGTGCCAGCAAATTAGTCTCGGATGGCAATCAGCCCCAGCATTTT.

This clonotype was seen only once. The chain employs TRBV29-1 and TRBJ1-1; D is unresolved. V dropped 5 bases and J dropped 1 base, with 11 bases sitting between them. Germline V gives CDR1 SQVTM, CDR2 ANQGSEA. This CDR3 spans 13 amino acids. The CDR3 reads CSVRAASNTEAFF. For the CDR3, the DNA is TGCAGCGTTCGAGCCGCGTCGAACACTGAAGCTTTCTTT.

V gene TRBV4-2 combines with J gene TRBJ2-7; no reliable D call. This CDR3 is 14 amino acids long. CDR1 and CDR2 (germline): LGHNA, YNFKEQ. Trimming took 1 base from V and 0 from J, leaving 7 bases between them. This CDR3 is CASSQGRSSYEQYF. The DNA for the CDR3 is TGTGCCAGCAGCCAAGGGAGAAGCTCCTACGAGCAGTACTTC.

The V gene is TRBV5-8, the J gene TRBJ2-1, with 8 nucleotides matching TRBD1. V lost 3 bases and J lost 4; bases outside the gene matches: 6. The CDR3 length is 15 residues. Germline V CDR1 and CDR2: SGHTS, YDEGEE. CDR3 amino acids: CASSSRQGRYNEQFF. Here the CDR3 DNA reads TGTGCCAGCAGCTCGCGACAGGGGAGATACAATGAGCAGTTCTTC.

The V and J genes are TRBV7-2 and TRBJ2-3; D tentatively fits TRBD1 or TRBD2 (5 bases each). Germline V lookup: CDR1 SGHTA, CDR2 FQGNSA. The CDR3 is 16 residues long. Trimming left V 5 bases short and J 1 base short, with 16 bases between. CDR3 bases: TGTGCCAGCAGCCTATCCGGGACCTCAGGCACAGATACGCAGTATTTT. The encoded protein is CASSLSGTSGTDTQYF.

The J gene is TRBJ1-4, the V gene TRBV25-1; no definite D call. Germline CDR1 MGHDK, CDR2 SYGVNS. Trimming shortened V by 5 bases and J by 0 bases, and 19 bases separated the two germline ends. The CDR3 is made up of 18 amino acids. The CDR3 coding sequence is TGTGCCAGCAGTTACCCAGGAACTCCACCTACAACTAATGAAAAACTGTTTTTT. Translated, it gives CASSYPGTPPTTNEKLFF.

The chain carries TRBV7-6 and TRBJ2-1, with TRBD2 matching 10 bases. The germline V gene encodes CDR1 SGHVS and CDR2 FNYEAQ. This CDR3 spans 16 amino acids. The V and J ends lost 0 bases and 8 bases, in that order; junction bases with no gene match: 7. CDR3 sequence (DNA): TGTGCCAGCAGCTTAGCCAGCGGGAGGGCCGTGGATGAGCAGTTCTTC. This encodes CASSLASGRAVDEQFF.

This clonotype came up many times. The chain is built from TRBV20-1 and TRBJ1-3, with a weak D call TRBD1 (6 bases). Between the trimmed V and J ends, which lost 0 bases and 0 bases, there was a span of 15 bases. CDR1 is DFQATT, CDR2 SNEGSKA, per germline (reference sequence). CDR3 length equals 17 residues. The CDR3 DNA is TGCAGTGCTAGAGATGAACAGGGATTTGGCTCTGGAAACACCATATATTTT. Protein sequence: CSARDEQGFGSGNTIYF.

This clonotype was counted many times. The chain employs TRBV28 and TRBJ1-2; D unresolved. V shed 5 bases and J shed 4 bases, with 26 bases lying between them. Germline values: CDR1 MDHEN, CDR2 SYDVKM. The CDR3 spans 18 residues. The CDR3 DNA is TGTGCCAGCAGTCAAAATAACCCGACGGAACTGTTGCTCTATGGCTACACCTTC. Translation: CASSQNNPTELLLYGYTF.

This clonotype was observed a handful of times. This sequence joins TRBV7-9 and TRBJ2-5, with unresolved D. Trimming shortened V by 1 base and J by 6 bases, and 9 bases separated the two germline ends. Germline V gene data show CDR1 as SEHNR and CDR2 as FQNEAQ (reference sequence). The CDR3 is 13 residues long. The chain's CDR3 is CASSLERVQTQYF. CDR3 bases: TGTGCCAGCAGCTTAGAGAGAGTCCAGACCCAGTACTTC. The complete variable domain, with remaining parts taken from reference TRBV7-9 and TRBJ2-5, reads DTGVSQNPRHKITKRGQNVTFRCDPISEHNRLYWYRQTLGQGPEFLTYFQNEAQLEKSRLLSDRFSAERPKGSFSTLEIQRTEQGDSAMYLCASSLERVQTQYFGPGTRLLVL.

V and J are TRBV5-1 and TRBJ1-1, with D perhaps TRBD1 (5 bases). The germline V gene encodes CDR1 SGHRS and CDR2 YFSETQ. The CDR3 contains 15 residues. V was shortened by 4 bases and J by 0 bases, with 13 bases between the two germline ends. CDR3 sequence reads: CASSTGRGMNTEAFF. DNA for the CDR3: TGCGCCAGCAGCACGGGACGGGGAATGAACACTGAAGCTTTCTTT.

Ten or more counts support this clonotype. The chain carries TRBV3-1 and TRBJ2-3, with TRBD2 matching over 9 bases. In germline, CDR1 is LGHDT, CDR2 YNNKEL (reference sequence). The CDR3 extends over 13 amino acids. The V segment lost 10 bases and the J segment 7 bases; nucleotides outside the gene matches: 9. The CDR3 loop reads CATQRGADYTQYF. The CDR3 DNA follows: TGTGCCACCCAGCGGGGGGCCGATTATACGCAGTATTTT.

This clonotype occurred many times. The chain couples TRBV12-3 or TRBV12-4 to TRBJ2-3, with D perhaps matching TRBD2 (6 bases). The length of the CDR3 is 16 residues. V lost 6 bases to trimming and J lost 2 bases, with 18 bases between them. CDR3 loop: CASRLAPLIHTDTQYF. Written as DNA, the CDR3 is TGTGCCAGCAGACTAGCTCCCCTCATACACACAGATACGCAGTATTTT.

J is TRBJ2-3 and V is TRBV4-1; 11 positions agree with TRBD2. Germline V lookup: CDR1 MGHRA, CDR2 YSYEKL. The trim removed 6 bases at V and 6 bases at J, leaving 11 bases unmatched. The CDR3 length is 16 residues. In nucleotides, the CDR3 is TGCGCCAGCAGACTGACTAGCGGGGTCAGGGTGGATACGCAGTATTTT. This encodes CASRLTSGVRVDTQYF.

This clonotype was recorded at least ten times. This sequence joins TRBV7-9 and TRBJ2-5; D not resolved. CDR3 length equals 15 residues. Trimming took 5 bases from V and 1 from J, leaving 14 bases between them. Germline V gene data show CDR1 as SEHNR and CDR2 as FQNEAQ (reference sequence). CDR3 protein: CASSPWRSGQETQYF. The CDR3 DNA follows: TGTGCCAGCAGCCCCTGGCGGTCGGGCCAAGAGACCCAGTACTTC.

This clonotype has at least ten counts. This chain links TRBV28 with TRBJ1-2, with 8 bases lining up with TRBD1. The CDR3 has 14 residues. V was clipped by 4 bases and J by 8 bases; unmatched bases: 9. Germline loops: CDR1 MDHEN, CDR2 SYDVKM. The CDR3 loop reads CASSSVPTGVGYTF. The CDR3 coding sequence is TGTGCCAGCAGTTCCGTTCCGACAGGGGTAGGCTACACCTTC.

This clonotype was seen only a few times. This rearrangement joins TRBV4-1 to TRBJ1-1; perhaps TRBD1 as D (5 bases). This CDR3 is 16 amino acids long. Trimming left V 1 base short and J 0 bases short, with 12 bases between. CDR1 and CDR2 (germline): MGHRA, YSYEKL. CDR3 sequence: CASSQVLGELNTEAFF. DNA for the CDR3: TGCGCCAGCAGCCAAGTACTAGGGGAGTTGAACACTGAAGCTTTCTTT.

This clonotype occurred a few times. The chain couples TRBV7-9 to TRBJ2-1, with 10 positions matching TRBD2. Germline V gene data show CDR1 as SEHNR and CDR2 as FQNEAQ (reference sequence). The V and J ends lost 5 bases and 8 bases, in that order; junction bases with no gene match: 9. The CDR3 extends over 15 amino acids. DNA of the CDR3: TGTGCCAGCAGCGTTAGTGTAGCGGGGGGAGATGAGCAGTTCTTC. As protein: CASSVSVAGGDEQFF.